A single sample is the source of the 12 T cell receptor beta chains below, sequenced in a study of beta chain features in type 1 diabetes. Their recognized antigens are unknown. Reverse transcription of all isolated RNA meant that expressed TCRB transcripts were sequenced. Repertoires were generated with immunoSEQ multiplex PCR, while TCRdb's copy carries only in-frame clones and drops some. The sample includes about 340,000 clones, roughly 12% of them seen just once. Study-wide results and caveats: Shorter TCRB CDR3s, moderately but significantly so, marked every one of the four CD4+ subsets in Type 1 diabetes patients.

Sequencing was done on a sample of naive CD4+ T cells from blood. These receptor sequences come from a woman aged 18-29 years with type 1 diabetes.

This chain uses TRBV7-9 with TRBJ2-5; no firm D call. Per germline, CDR1 SEHNR and CDR2 FQNEAQ (reference sequence). The V end was cut by 0 bases, the J end by 5 bases, with 7 bases between. This CDR3 comprises 13 residues. CDR3 sequence reads: CASSLAPVETQYF. CDR3 DNA sequence: TGTGCCAGCAGCTTAGCGCCGGTGGAGACCCAGTACTTC.

The rearrangement links TRBV28 to TRBJ2-7; the D is unclear. V was cut by 2 bases and J by 6 bases, with 8 bases left in between. CDR3 length equals 12 residues. Germline V lookup: CDR1 MDHEN, CDR2 SYDVKM. CDR3 loop: CASSLEWGEQYV. Written as DNA, the CDR3 is TGTGCCAGCAGTTTAGAGTGGGGCGAGCAGTACGTC.

This clone was detected only a few times. The chain links TRBV7-9 to TRBJ2-2; TRBD2 matches at 8 bases. Germline V gene sequence: CDR1 SEHNR, CDR2 FQNEAQ (reference sequence). The CDR3 has 16 residues. After removal of 4 bases from V and 3 bases from J, the junction contained 7 bases not matched to a gene. This chain's CDR3 is CASSSAGGGDTGELFF. The CDR3 region has the DNA TGTGCCAGCAGCTCTGCGGGAGGCGGGGACACCGGGGAGCTGTTTTTT.

In this sample, this clone turned up a few times. CDR3 in DNA: TGCGCCAGCAGTGAGTCGGGGGCTCAAGAGACCCAGTACTTC. It is translated as CASSESGAQETQYF. The rearrangement links TRBV10-1 to TRBJ2-5, with D perhaps TRBD1 (6 bases). The CDR3 consists of 14 residues. V lost 0 bases, J lost 2 bases, and 7 bases lay in between. In germline, CDR1 is WNHNN, CDR2 SYGVQD (reference sequence).

The chain carries TRBV25-1 and TRBJ2-2; possibly TRBD2 for D (5 bases). This CDR3 region has 14 residues. Germline V gives CDR1 MGHDK, CDR2 SYGVNS. V dropped 10 bases and J dropped 1 base, with 13 bases sitting between them. The CDR3 coding sequence is TGTGCCACCACACTCGGGGTGAACACCGGGGAGCTGTTTTTT. This codes for CATTLGVNTGELFF.

The chain joins TRBV20-1 to TRBJ2-1, with a possible D match to TRBD2 (5 bases). The CDR3 is 11 residues long. V lost 3 bases and J lost 8, with 8 bases in between. Looked up from germline, CDR1 is DFQATT and CDR2 is SNEGSKA (reference sequence). CDR3 in DNA: TGCAGTGCTAGGGGTAGCGATGAGCAGTTCTTC. This codes for CSARGSDEQFF.

Concerning this clone itself: Other DNA sequences within the sample encode an identical CDR3. The chain has TRBV5-1 and TRBJ2-5; TRBD1 agrees at 10 bases. V gave up 4 bases and J gave up 5 bases; unmatched junction bases: 5. CDR3 length: 14 residues. CDR1 is SGHRS and CDR2 is YFSETQ in the germline V gene. The CDR3 DNA reads as TGCGCCAGCAGCCCGACAGGGGGCGAGGAGACCCAGTACTTC. Translation: CASSPTGGEETQYF.

This chain joins TRBV7-8 and TRBJ1-5; a weak D match, TRBD1 (5 bases). This CDR3 region has 13 residues. Germline V gene lookup returns CDR1 SGHVS and CDR2 FQNEAQ. V was trimmed by 4 bases and J by 6 bases, leaving 10 bases between them. The CDR3 sequence: CASSWGGGQPQHF. CDR3 nucleotide sequence: TGTGCCAGCAGCTGGGGGGGTGGTCAGCCCCAGCATTTT.

The chain carries TRBV5-1 and TRBJ2-5; 8 bases are shared with TRBD1. With V trimmed by 0 bases and J by 3 bases, 1 base remained unmatched. Germline loops: CDR1 SGHRS, CDR2 YFSETQ. The CDR3 totals 14 residues. CDR3 amino acids: CASSLATGEETQYF. The DNA for the CDR3 is TGCGCCAGCAGCTTGGCGACAGGGGAAGAGACCCAGTACTTC.

This clone was found a few times. The V and J genes are TRBV25-1 and TRBJ2-3; D is undetermined. Per germline, CDR1 MGHDK and CDR2 SYGVNS. The CDR3 runs 13 residues. V was trimmed by 2 bases and J by 2 bases, leaving 5 bases between them. The CDR3 DNA reads TGTGCCAGCAGTGAACCCCACACAGATACGCAGTATTTT. This encodes CASSEPHTDTQYF.

In this sample, this clone turned up a few times. The chain combines TRBV9 with TRBJ2-1; no clear D. CDR3 length: 13 amino acids. V was cut by 4 bases and J by 5 bases, with 10 bases left in between. Germline-derived CDR1 and CDR2 are SGDLS and YYNGEE. The CDR3 nucleotides read TGTGCCAGCAGCCCCATAGTACACAATGAGCAGTTCTTC. Protein: CASSPIVHNEQFF.

This chain links TRBV5-1 with TRBJ2-7, with TRBD1 matching over 11 bases. V lost 2 bases and J lost 4; bases outside the gene matches: 5. The CDR3 is 15 amino acids. The germline gives CDR1 SGHRS, CDR2 YFSETQ. The CDR3 nucleotides read TGCGCCAGCAGCTTTAGGACAGGGGGCGGATACGAGCAGTACTTC. Its translation: CASSFRTGGGYEQYF.